This is a list of T cell receptor beta chains from one sample in a study of regulatory T cells in long-lasting Graves disease. MiXCR, run by TCRdb on the multiplex PCR reads, gives a single entry per CDR3 protein. The sample contains about 560,000 distinct CDR3 sequences, roughly a sixth of which appear only once. These data are also associated with another study on T cells in Graves' hyperthyroidism and ophthalmopathy.

The sample here was peripheral blood mononuclear cells (PBMCs), taken at new diagnosis, from a patient treated with antithyroid drugs. The receptor set was obtained from a man in his late teens or twenties with Graves disease. Both conserved end residues are part of each CDR3. Each record gives: J gene, D gene, V gene, clone size, CDR3 protein, CDR3 DNA. A D gene is named only where the DNA matches it firmly. Expanded clones get a size class; other rows say once, few or many, or leave the size out.

J gene: TRBJ2-7
D gene: .
V gene: TRBV2
clone size: many
CDR3 protein: CASSDWSEQYF
CDR3 DNA: TGTGCCAGCAGTGACTGGTCCGAGCAGTACTTC

J gene: TRBJ2-7
D gene: .
V gene: TRBV27
clone size: many
CDR3 protein: CASSLGAGYPYEQYF
CDR3 DNA: TGTGCCAGCAGTTTGGGGGCAGGGTATCCCTACGAGCAGTACTTC

J gene: TRBJ1-5
D gene: .
V gene: TRBV2
clone size: many
CDR3 protein: CASDQNGANQPQHF
CDR3 DNA: TGTGCCTCAGACCAAAACGGTGCCAATCAGCCCCAGCATTTT

J gene: TRBJ2-1
D gene: .
V gene: TRBV5-6
clone size: .
CDR3 protein: CASSLSTVQFF
CDR3 DNA: TGTGCCAGCAGCCTCTCGACAGTTCAGTTCTTC

J gene: TRBJ2-3
D gene: .
V gene: TRBV20-1
clone size: many
CDR3 protein: CSARPPRGPDTQYF
CDR3 DNA: TGCAGTGCTAGGCCCCCCCGGGGCCCAGATACGCAGTATTTT

J gene: TRBJ2-7
D gene: TRBD2
V gene: TRBV14
clone size: few
CDR3 protein: CASSQASPLAGGYEQYF
CDR3 DNA: TGTGCCAGCAGCCAAGCGAGTCCACTAGCGGGAGGGTACGAGCAGTACTTC

J gene: TRBJ2-7
D gene: .
V gene: TRBV20-1
clone size: .
CDR3 protein: CSARVAGSSYEQYF
CDR3 DNA: TGCAGTGCTAGAGTCGCGGGAAGCTCCTACGAGCAGTACTTC

J gene: TRBJ1-2
D gene: TRBD1
V gene: TRBV5-1
clone size: .
CDR3 protein: CASSQGVRTNYGYTF
CDR3 DNA: TGCGCCAGCAGCCAGGGGGTGCGGACTAACTATGGCTACACCTTC

J gene: TRBJ1-2
D gene: .
V gene: TRBV27
clone size: many
CDR3 protein: CASSLSGEPGFGYTF
CDR3 DNA: TGTGCCAGCAGTTTATCAGGCGAGCCCGGCTTTGGCTACACCTTC

J gene: TRBJ2-1
D gene: TRBD2
V gene: TRBV7-3
clone size: many
CDR3 protein: CASSSRTSGPRRDEQFF
CDR3 DNA: TGTGCCAGCAGCTCGCGGACTAGCGGTCCCAGAAGGGATGAGCAGTTCTTC

J gene: TRBJ1-5
D gene: .
V gene: TRBV19
clone size: .
CDR3 protein: CASSIFEGSNQPQHF
CDR3 DNA: TGTGCCAGTAGTATATTTGAGGGAAGCAATCAGCCCCAGCATTTT

J gene: TRBJ2-7
D gene: .
V gene: TRBV25-1
clone size: .
CDR3 protein: CASSVRGGEQYF
CDR3 DNA: TGTGCCAGCAGTGTCAGGGGGGGCGAGCAGTACTTC

J gene: TRBJ2-1
D gene: TRBD2
V gene: TRBV28
clone size: many
CDR3 protein: CASNTDKGLAGEGEQFF
CDR3 DNA: TGTGCCAGCAACACGGATAAGGGACTAGCGGGAGAAGGTGAGCAGTTCTTC

J gene: TRBJ2-1
D gene: TRBD2
V gene: TRBV7-6
clone size: many
CDR3 protein: CASSLAVGGSSYNEQFF
CDR3 DNA: TGTGCCAGCAGCTTAGCTGTGGGCGGGAGCTCCTACAATGAGCAGTTCTTC

J gene: TRBJ2-5
D gene: TRBD1
V gene: TRBV28
clone size: many
CDR3 protein: CASSRDRGTQETQYF
CDR3 DNA: TGTGCCAGCAGCCGGGACAGGGGCACCCAAGAGACCCAGTACTTC

J gene: TRBJ2-1
D gene: .
V gene: TRBV29-1
clone size: few
CDR3 protein: CSVVGKISSYNERFF
CDR3 DNA: TGCAGCGTTGTTGGGAAAATTAGCTCCTACAATGAGCGGTTCTTC

J gene: TRBJ1-5
D gene: .
V gene: TRBV19
clone size: .
CDR3 protein: CASSLNDQPQHF
CDR3 DNA: TGTGCCAGTTCTCTCAATGATCAGCCCCAGCATTTT

J gene: TRBJ1-4
D gene: .
V gene: TRBV7-9
clone size: .
CDR3 protein: CASSEGFPEKLFF
CDR3 DNA: TGTGCCAGCTCGGAGGGGTTCCCTGAAAAACTGTTTTTT

J gene: TRBJ2-7
D gene: .
V gene: TRBV19
clone size: .
CDR3 protein: CASSPQDGVYEQYF
CDR3 DNA: TGTGCCAGTAGCCCCCAGGACGGTGTCTACGAGCAGTACTTC

J gene: TRBJ1-3
D gene: .
V gene: TRBV7-8
clone size: .
CDR3 protein: CASSSTKGFGSSGNTIYF
CDR3 DNA: TGTGCCAGCAGCTCTACTAAGGGATTCGGGAGCTCTGGAAACACCATATATTTT

J gene: TRBJ2-5
D gene: .
V gene: TRBV5-1
clone size: once
CDR3 protein: CVSSLRGRQETQYF
CDR3 DNA: TGCGTCAGCAGCTTGAGGGGCAGACAAGAGACCCAGTACTTC

J gene: TRBJ2-3
D gene: .
V gene: TRBV9
clone size: .
CDR3 protein: CASSPGGLEVTDTQYF
CDR3 DNA: TGTGCCAGCAGCCCCGGGGGACTGGAGGTGACAGATACGCAGTATTTT